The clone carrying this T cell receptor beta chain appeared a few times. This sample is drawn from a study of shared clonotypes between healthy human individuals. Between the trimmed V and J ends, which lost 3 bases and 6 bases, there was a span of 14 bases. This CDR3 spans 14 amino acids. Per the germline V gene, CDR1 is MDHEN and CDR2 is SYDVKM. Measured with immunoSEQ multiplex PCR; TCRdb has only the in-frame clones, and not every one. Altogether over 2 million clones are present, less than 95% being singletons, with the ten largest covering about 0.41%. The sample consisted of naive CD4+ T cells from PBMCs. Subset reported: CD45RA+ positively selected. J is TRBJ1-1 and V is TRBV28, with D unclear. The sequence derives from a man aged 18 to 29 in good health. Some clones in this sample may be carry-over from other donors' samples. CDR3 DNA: TGTGCCAGCAGTTTGCAGTACCGACGAGCTGAAGCTTTCTTT. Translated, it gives CASSLQYRRAEAFF.